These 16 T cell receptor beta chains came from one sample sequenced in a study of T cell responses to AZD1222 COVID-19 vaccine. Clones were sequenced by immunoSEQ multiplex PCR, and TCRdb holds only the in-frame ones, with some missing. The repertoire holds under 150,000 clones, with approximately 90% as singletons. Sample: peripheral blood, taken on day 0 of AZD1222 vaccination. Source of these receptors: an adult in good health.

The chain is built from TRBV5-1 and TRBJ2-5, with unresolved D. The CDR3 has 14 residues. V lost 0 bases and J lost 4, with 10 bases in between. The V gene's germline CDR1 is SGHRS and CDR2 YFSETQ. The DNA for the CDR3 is TGCGCCAGCAGCTTGGGAGGTGTTCGAGAGACCCAGTACTTC. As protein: CASSLGGVRETQYF. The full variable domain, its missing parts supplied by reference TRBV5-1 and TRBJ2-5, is KAGVTQTPRYLIKTRGQQVTLSCSPISGHRSVSWYQQTPGQGLQFLFEYFSETQRNKGNFPGRFSGRQFSNSRSEMNVSTLELGDSALYLCASSLGGVRETQYFGPGTRLLVL.

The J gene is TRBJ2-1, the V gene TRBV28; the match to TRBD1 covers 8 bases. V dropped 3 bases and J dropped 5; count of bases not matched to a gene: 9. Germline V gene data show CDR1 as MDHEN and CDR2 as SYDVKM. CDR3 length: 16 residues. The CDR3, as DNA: TGTGCCAGCAGTTTTCAGGGGGCGCGTAAAAACAATGAGCAGTTCTTC. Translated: CASSFQGARKNNEQFF.

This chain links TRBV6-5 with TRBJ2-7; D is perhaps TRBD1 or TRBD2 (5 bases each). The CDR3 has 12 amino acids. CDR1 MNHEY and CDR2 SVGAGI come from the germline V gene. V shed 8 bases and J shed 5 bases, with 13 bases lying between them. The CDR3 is CASSEGPHEQYF. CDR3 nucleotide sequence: TGTGCCAGCTCAGAGGGGCCCCACGAGCAGTACTTC.

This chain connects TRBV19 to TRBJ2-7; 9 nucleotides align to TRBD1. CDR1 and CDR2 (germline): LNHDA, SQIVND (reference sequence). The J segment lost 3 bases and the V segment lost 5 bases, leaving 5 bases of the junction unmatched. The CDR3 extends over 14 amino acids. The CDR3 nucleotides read TGTGCCAGTAGTCCCGGGACAGGGCACTACGAGCAGTACTTC. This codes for CASSPGTGHYEQYF.

The CDR3 DNA reads TGTGCCAGCTCACCCAGGGGTAACACTGAAGCTTTCTTT. Translation: CASSPRGNTEAFF. The chain links TRBV18 to TRBJ1-1; possible D gene TRBD1, 6 bases. V lost 3 bases to trimming and J lost 2 bases, with 7 bases between them. Germline CDR1 reads KGHSH; CDR2 reads LQKENI. CDR3 length: 13 amino acids.

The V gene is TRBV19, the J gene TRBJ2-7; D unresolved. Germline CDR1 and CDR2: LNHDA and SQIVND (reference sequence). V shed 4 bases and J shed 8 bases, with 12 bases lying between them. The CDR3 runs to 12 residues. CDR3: CASSRHLGKQYF. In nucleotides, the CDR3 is TGTGCCAGTAGTAGGCACTTGGGGAAGCAGTACTTC.

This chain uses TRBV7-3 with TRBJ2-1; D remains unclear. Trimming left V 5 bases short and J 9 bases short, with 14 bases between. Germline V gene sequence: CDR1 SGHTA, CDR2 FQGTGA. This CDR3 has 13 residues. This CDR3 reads CASSANYRGEQFF. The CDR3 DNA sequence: TGTGCCAGCAGCGCCAACTACCGCGGTGAGCAGTTCTTC.

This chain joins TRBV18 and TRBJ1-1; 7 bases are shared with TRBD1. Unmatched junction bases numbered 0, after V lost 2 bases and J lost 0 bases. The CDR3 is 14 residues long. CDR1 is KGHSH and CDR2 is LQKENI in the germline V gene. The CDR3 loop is CASSPDRVNTEAFF. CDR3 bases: TGTGCCAGCTCACCAGACAGGGTGAACACTGAAGCTTTCTTT.

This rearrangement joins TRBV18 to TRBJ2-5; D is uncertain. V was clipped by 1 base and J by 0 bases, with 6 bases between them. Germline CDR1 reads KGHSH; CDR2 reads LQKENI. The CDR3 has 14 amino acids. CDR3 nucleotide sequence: TGTGCCAGCTCACCACGGGCAGACCAAGAGACCCAGTACTTC. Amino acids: CASSPRADQETQYF. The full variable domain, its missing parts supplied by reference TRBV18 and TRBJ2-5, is NAGVMQNPRHLVRRRGQEARLRCSPMKGHSHVYWYRQLPEEGLKFMVYLQKENIIDESGMPKERFSAEFPKEGPSILRIQQVVRGDSAAYFCASSPRADQETQYFGPGTRLLVL.

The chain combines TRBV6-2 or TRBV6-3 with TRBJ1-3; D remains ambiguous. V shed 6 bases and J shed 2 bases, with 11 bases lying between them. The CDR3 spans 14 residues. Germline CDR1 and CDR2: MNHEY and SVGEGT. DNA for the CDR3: TGTGCCAGCAGCCCCGTCGGGGCTGGAAACACCATATATTTT. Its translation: CASSPVGAGNTIYF.

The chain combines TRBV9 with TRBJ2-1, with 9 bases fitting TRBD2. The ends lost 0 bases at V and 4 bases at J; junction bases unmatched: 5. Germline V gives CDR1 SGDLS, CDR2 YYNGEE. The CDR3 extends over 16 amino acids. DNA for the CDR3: TGTGCCAGCAGCGTAGGAATTAGCGGGGGATACAATGAGCAGTTCTTC. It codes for CASSVGISGGYNEQFF.

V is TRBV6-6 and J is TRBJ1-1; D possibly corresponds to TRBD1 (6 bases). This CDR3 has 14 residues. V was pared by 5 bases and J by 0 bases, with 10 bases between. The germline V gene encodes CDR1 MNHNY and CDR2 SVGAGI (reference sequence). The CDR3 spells CASSQDSLNTEAFF. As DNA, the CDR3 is TGTGCCAGCAGTCAGGACAGCTTGAACACTGAAGCTTTCTTT.

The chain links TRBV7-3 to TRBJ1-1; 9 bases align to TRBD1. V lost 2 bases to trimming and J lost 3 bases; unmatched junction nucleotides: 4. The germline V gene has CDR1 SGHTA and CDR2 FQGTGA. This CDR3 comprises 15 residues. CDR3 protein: CASSLGTGRDTEAFF. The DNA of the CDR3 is TGTGCCAGCAGCTTAGGGACAGGGAGGGACACTGAAGCTTTCTTT. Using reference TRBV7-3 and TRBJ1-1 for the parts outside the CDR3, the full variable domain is GAGVSQTPSNKVTEKGKYVELRCDPISGHTALYWYRQSLGQGPEFLIYFQGTGAADDSGLPNDRFFAVRPEGSVSTLKIQRTERGDSAVYLCASSLGTGRDTEAFFGQGTRLTVV.

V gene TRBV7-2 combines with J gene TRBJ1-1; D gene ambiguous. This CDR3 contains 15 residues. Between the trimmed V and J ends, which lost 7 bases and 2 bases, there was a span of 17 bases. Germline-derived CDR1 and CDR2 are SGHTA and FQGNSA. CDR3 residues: CASTPRNLFNTEAFF. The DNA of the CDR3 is TGTGCCAGCACCCCCAGGAATCTTTTTAACACTGAAGCTTTCTTT.

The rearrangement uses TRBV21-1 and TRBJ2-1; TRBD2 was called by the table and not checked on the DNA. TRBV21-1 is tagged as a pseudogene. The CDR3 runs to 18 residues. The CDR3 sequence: CASSKKGGGTSGTYEQFF. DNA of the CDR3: TGTGCCAGCAGCAAAAAGGGAGGGGGGACTAGCGGGACCTATGAGCAGTTCTTC.

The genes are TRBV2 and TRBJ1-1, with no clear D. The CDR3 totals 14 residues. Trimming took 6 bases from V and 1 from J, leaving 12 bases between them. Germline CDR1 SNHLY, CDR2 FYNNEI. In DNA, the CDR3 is TGTGCCAGCAGCGAACCCGCTGGGAACACTGAAGCTTTCTTT. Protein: CASSEPAGNTEAFF.